Each of the 27 T cell receptor beta chains below was sequenced from the same sample in a study of blood T cells in healthy people across ages. Then a second PCR, running about 6 to 11 cycles, was carried out with a sample-barcoded 5' primer and a J-beta primer mix. One entry per CDR3 protein results from TCRdb running MiXCR on the 5' RACE reads. The sample has around 800,000 distinct CDR3 sequences, roughly 53% seen once. Sequenced sample: blood. All receptors come from an older man in good health.

The genes are TRBV5-1 and TRBJ2-5; 10 bases are a match to TRBD2. Germline-derived CDR1 and CDR2 are SGHRS and YFSETQ. The ends lost 4 bases at V and 5 bases at J; junction bases unmatched: 17. The CDR3 consists of 18 residues. The CDR3: CASSAAAGGPSVLETQYF. CDR3 sequence (DNA): TGCGCCAGCAGCGCAGCAGCGGGAGGGCCTTCGGTTTTGGAGACCCAGTACTTC.

The CDR3 coding sequence is TGTGCCATCAGCCACGGGTCGCCCAACTATGGCTACACCTTC. It specifies CAISHGSPNYGYTF. This chain uses TRBV10-3 with TRBJ1-2; D call uncertain. This CDR3 is built from 14 residues. The V gene's germline CDR1 is ENHRY and CDR2 SYGVKD. V was pared by 6 bases and J by 2 bases, with 13 bases between.

V gene TRBV20-1 combines with J gene TRBJ2-5; 10 bases line up with TRBD2. The J call may be mistaken, given a closer DNA end match to TRBJ2-7. This CDR3 has 15 amino acids. CDR1 is DFQATT and CDR2 is SNEGSKA in the germline V gene (reference sequence). The CDR3 spells CSASILAGVFYEQYF. In nucleotides, the CDR3 is TGCAGTGCTAGTATCCTAGCGGGAGTTTTCTACGAGCAGTACTTC.

The rearrangement links TRBV29-1 to TRBJ1-1; no reliable D call. The CDR3 totals 13 residues. The germline gives CDR1 SQVTM, CDR2 ANQGSEA. V was shortened by 7 bases and J by 2 bases, with 14 bases between the two germline ends. The CDR3 region has the DNA TGCAGCGCATTCGGGCTTGGAAACACTGAAGCTTTCTTT. Translating it yields CSAFGLGNTEAFF. Filled out from reference TRBV29-1 and TRBJ1-1, the complete variable domain reads SAVISQKPSRDICQRGTSLTIQCQVDSQVTMMFWYRQQPGQSLTLIATANQGSEATYESGFVIDKFPISRPNLTFSTLTVSNMSPEDSSIYLCSAFGLGNTEAFFGQGTRLTVV.

The chain employs TRBV29-1 and TRBJ1-1, with a tentative D call TRBD1 (5 bases). The CDR3 totals 17 residues. Germline loops: CDR1 SQVTM, CDR2 ANQGSEA. V lost 0 bases, J lost 4 bases, and 21 bases lay in between. CDR3 amino acids: CSVEDRTPTGRPTEAFF. The CDR3 nucleotides are TGCAGCGTTGAAGATCGGACTCCCACAGGACGGCCCACTGAAGCTTTCTTT.

V usage is TRBV20-1 and J usage is TRBJ1-2, with TRBD1 matching 9 bases. V lost 5 bases to trimming and J lost 2 bases; unmatched junction nucleotides: 3. The CDR3 consists of 13 residues. Germline loops: CDR1 DFQATT, CDR2 SNEGSKA (reference sequence). Here the CDR3 DNA reads TGCAGTGCTGTTGACAGGGGGAACTATGGCTACACCTTC. This codes for CSAVDRGNYGYTF.

The CDR3 sequence: CAISRGLAASYEQYF. Written as DNA, the CDR3 is TGTGCCATCAGCCGGGGACTAGCGGCCTCCTACGAGCAGTACTTC. V usage is TRBV10-3 and J usage is TRBJ2-7; the match to TRBD2 covers 11 bases. Trimming took 6 bases from V and 0 from J; bases not matched to a gene: 4. The germline V gene has CDR1 ENHRY and CDR2 SYGVKD. The CDR3 contains 15 residues.

The genes are TRBV3-1 and TRBJ2-5; unclear D gene. Germline V gene lookup returns CDR1 LGHDT and CDR2 YNNKEL (reference sequence). The CDR3 is 13 amino acids. Trimming pared 3 bases from V and 5 bases from J, leaving 10 bases between. CDR3 loop: CASSQMTGETQYF. In DNA, the CDR3 is TGTGCCAGCAGCCAGATGACTGGGGAGACCCAGTACTTC.

The chain has TRBV5-1 and TRBJ2-2; 7 positions agree with TRBD2. Germline V CDR1 and CDR2: SGHRS, YFSETQ. CDR3 size: 16 residues. Germline trimming cut 6 bases from V and 5 bases from J; bases unmatched to any gene: 13. The CDR3 loop is CASISQPGLGTGELFF. The CDR3 DNA sequence: TGCGCCAGCATAAGTCAGCCCGGACTAGGAACCGGGGAGCTGTTTTTT.

This clonotype was observed a few times. The chain employs TRBV6-2 or TRBV6-3 and TRBJ2-3; 7 nucleotides line up with TRBD1. This CDR3 has 13 amino acids. V shed 4 bases, J shed 14 bases, and the junction held 12 bases outside the gene matches. Germline-derived CDR1 and CDR2 are MNHEY and SVGEGT. Here the CDR3 reads CASSSNRGRYAYF. The CDR3 region has the DNA TGTGCCAGCAGTTCGAACAGGGGAAGATACGCGTATTTT.

This clonotype was seen a few times. The CDR3 protein is CSANAGTGYWNEQFF. In DNA form, the CDR3 reads TGCAGCGCCAATGCCGGGACAGGCTACTGGAATGAGCAGTTCTTC. The chain is built from TRBV29-1 and TRBJ2-1, with 8 bases lining up with TRBD1. Germline V CDR1 and CDR2: SQVTM, ANQGSEA. Trimming at V came to 7 bases and at J to 7 bases, leaving 15 bases not matched to a gene. The CDR3 extends over 15 amino acids.

The chain employs TRBV12-3 or TRBV12-4 and TRBJ2-2, with unresolved D. V shed 2 bases and J shed 6 bases, with 13 bases lying between them. The CDR3 covers 15 residues. The CDR3 loop reads CASSLRPGVAGELFF. In DNA form, the CDR3 reads TGTGCCAGCAGTTTACGGCCTGGAGTCGCCGGGGAGCTGTTTTTT.

In this sample, this clonotype turned up a few times. The CDR3 region is CSVTAYNEQFF. CDR3 in DNA: TGCAGCGTTACCGCCTACAATGAGCAGTTCTTC. The chain employs TRBV29-1 and TRBJ2-1; D gene uncertain. The CDR3 spans 11 residues. Trimming took off 5 bases at V and 2 bases at J, with 4 bases between the two ends. Germline V CDR1 and CDR2: SQVTM, ANQGSEA.

This rearrangement joins TRBV2 to TRBJ2-3, with D maybe TRBD2 (5 bases). Germline CDR1 reads SNHLY; CDR2 reads FYNNEI. CDR3 length: 14 residues. V gave up 7 bases and J gave up 0 bases, with 11 bases separating them. CDR3 DNA: TGTGCCAGCAAACGGGGAGACAGCACAGATACGCAGTATTTT. Its protein is CASKRGDSTDTQYF.

The V call is TRBV6-1, the J call TRBJ2-1, with 16 bases aligning to TRBD2. The CDR3 is made up of 14 amino acids. CDR1 MNHNS and CDR2 SASEGT come from the germline V gene. Unmatched junction bases numbered 4, after V lost 11 bases and J lost 6 bases. The CDR3 region is CAGGTSGRGNEQFF. The CDR3 DNA reads as TGTGCCGGGGGGACTAGCGGGAGGGGCAATGAGCAGTTCTTC.

This clonotype has only one observation. This chain connects TRBV20-1 to TRBJ2-2; perhaps TRBD2 as D (5 bases). Germline V lookup: CDR1 DFQATT, CDR2 SNEGSKA (reference sequence). Trimming cost V 7 bases and J 1 base, with 16 bases left between them. This CDR3 spans 15 amino acids. The chain's CDR3 is CSVTDATMNTGELFF. The CDR3 nucleotides are TGCAGTGTAACCGATGCGACTATGAACACCGGGGAGCTGTTTTTT.

The chain links TRBV24-1 to TRBJ2-1; D possibly corresponds to TRBD1 (6 bases). Deletions cut 1 base from V and 6 bases from J, with 12 bases between. Germline CDR1 is KGHDR and CDR2 is SFDVKD. There are 15 residues in the CDR3. CDR3 in amino acids: CATSDFNTGINEQFF. CDR3 nucleotides: TGTGCCACCAGTGATTTCAACACAGGGATCAATGAGCAGTTCTTC.

This chain joins TRBV5-1 and TRBJ1-2, with D unclear. The CDR3 loop spans 13 amino acids. V was pared by 0 bases and J by 3 bases, with 6 bases between. Per the germline V gene, CDR1 is SGHRS and CDR2 is YFSETQ. The CDR3 sequence is CASSLAADYGYTF. CDR3 bases: TGCGCCAGCAGCTTGGCCGCCGACTATGGCTACACCTTC.

The V gene is TRBV20-1, the J gene TRBJ2-7; D perhaps matches TRBD2 (5 bases). The germline V gene encodes CDR1 DFQATT and CDR2 SNEGSKA (reference sequence). V lost 3 bases to trimming and J lost 3 bases, with 12 bases between them. CDR3 size: 13 residues. CDR3 in DNA: TGCAGTGCTAGGGAAAGGGAGAACTACGAGCAGTACTTC. Its protein product is CSARERENYEQYF.

This rearrangement joins TRBV27 to TRBJ2-1; D is perhaps TRBD2 (6 bases). The end of the DNA aligns better with TRBJ2-7, so the J call may be wrong. The CDR3 has 14 residues. CDR1 and CDR2 from the germline V gene are MNHEY and SMNVEV (reference sequence). CDR3 sequence reads: CASNGGLEYNEQYF. In DNA form, the CDR3 reads TGTGCCAGCAACGGAGGGTTAGAATACAATGAGCAGTACTTC.

The chain carries TRBV3-1 and TRBJ2-7; possible D gene TRBD1, 6 bases. V gave up 0 bases and J gave up 6 bases, with 12 bases separating them. Germline assignment: CDR1 LGHDT and CDR2 YNNKEL (reference sequence). The CDR3 is 14 amino acids. CDR3 amino acids: CASSQDYRAGEQYF. CDR3 DNA: TGTGCCAGCAGCCAAGATTACAGGGCGGGCGAGCAGTACTTC.

This clonotype was counted only a few times. The chain combines TRBV7-2 with TRBJ2-1; weak D call: TRBD2 (6 bases). The CDR3 covers 17 residues. V lost 5 bases to trimming and J lost 4 bases, with 21 bases between them. Germline V gene sequence: CDR1 SGHTA, CDR2 FQGNSA. CDR3 loop: CASSPKVGTQKYNEQFF. The CDR3 coding sequence is TGTGCCAGCAGCCCGAAAGTCGGGACTCAAAAGTACAATGAGCAGTTCTTC.

The chain is built from TRBV10-3 and TRBJ2-2; TRBD2 is a possible D gene (5 bases). The germline V gene has CDR1 ENHRY and CDR2 SYGVKD. The germline V and J ends were trimmed by 4 bases and 9 bases, with 12 bases remaining between them. The CDR3 covers 13 residues. CDR3 protein: CAISGQAGRELFF. In DNA, the CDR3 is TGTGCCATCAGTGGTCAGGCGGGCAGGGAGCTGTTTTTT.

This chain joins TRBV27 and TRBJ2-1; TRBD2 might be the D (6 bases). Germline-derived CDR1 and CDR2 are MNHEY and SMNVEV (reference sequence). The ends were cut back, 0 bases at V and 8 bases at J, with 17 bases in the middle. This CDR3 has 16 residues. The CDR3 is CASSLSASGEVDEQFF. CDR3 DNA: TGTGCCAGCAGTTTATCGGCGTCGGGGGAGGTCGATGAGCAGTTCTTC.

The rearrangement joins TRBV20-1 to TRBJ2-1; D uncertain. The CDR3 runs to 14 residues. CDR1 DFQATT and CDR2 SNEGSKA come from the germline V gene (reference sequence). Between the trimmed V and J ends, which lost 1 base and 7 bases, there was a span of 14 bases. CDR3 region: CSARAQGWMNEQFF. The CDR3 nucleotides are TGCAGTGCTAGAGCCCAAGGGTGGATGAATGAGCAGTTCTTC.

The chain joins TRBV6-1 to TRBJ1-5; tentative D call: TRBD1 (6 bases). Trimming took off 6 bases at V and 1 base at J, with 10 bases between the two ends. The CDR3 covers 14 residues. Germline V gives CDR1 MNHNS, CDR2 SASEGT. The CDR3 reads CASSGTRSNQPQHF. DNA of the CDR3: TGTGCCAGCAGCGGGACACGAAGCAATCAGCCCCAGCATTTT.

The CDR3 region has the DNA TGTGCCAGCAGCGGTCTTAATTCACCCCTCCACTTT. Its translation is CASSGLNSPLHF. The chain recombines TRBV9 with TRBJ1-6; D remains unclear. The germline gives CDR1 SGDLS, CDR2 YYNGEE. This CDR3 region has 12 residues. The V and J ends lost 3 bases and 6 bases respectively, with 4 bases between them.